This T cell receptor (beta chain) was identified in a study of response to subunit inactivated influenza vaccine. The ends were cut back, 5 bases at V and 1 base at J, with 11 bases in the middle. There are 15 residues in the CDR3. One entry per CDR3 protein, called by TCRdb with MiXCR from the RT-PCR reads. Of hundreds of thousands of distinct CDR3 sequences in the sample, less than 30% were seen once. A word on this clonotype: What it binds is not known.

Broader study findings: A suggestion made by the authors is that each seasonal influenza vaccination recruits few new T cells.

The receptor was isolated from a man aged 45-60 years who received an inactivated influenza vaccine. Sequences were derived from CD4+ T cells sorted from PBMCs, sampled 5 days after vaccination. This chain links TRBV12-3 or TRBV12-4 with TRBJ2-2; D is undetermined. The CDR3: CASSPSDGNTGELFF. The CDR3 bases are TGTGCCAGCAGTCCCTCGGACGGGAACACCGGGGAGCTGTTTTTT.